A selection of T cell receptor beta chains follows, all from one sample in a study of regulatory T cells in long-lasting Graves disease. TCRdb used MiXCR to reprocess the multiplex PCR reads, holding one entry per CDR3 protein. This sample has roughly 350,000 distinct CDR3 sequences, with 16% found just once. These sequences were also reported in another study, on T cells in Graves' hyperthyroidism and ophthalmopathy.

Here the sequenced sample was peripheral blood mononuclear cells (PBMCs), taken at new diagnosis, from a patient treated with antithyroid drugs. The receptors here all came from a woman aged 18-35 years with Graves disease. Each CDR3 is given with its conserved first and last residue. The order of the fields is V gene, CDR3 protein.

TRBV5-1	CASSLLGSYEQYF
TRBV5-8	CASSWTGTSAYNEQFF
TRBV6-1	CASRPPGQGGTEQYF
TRBV10-3	CAISGTTDRDGDEQFF
TRBV29-1	CSVADREYGEQYF
TRBV20-1	CSARPPWGSNEKLFF
TRBV7-2	CASSGSREYEQYF
TRBV7-9	CASSLRGVNEKLFF
TRBV13	CASSLLQPNTEAFF
TRBV18	CASSPPPAAGTQYF
TRBV15	CATSRERSGVRETQYF
TRBV27	CASSLTGGEAFF
TRBV5-1	CASSEGFFEYEQYF
TRBV20-1	CSAEKQNKNIQYF
TRBV13	CASSANTAEAFF
TRBV30	CAWSTGGPYEQYF
TRBV10-3	CAISESIRRGETQYF
TRBV6-5	CASSYSADVKNSPLHF
TRBV2	CASKGADGYEQYF
TRBV5-8	CASSQYLYGYTF
TRBV9	CASSSQGVKNIQYF
TRBV25-1	CASSELVGGGNYNEQFF
TRBV12-3/TRBV12-4	CASRQLQGLWAGELFF
TRBV18	CASSPGTTESNEQFF
TRBV20-1	CSAEAGHLSYNVQFF
TRBV11-2	CASSLELAGTYEQYF
TRBV28	CASSTPDSRAIYEQYF
TRBV20-1	CSATPQRGYSYNEQFF
TRBV6-2/TRBV6-3	CASSEGTSGAKETQYF
TRBV3-1	CASSRTGVTEAFF
TRBV24-1	CATSDLSSGRNEQFF
TRBV19	CASSIGTLGAETQYF
TRBV10-3	CAISERYTEAFF
TRBV3-1	CASSQGRTQYF
TRBV6-9	CASSYRDSYNEQFF
TRBV20-1	CSGGFEQFF
TRBV7-3	CASSWSGRGTDTQYF